The 4 T cell receptor beta chains below come from one sample, sequenced in a study of blood T cell repertoires in COVID-19. Produced via immunoSEQ multiplex PCR; TCRdb's table is partial and in-frame only. This table has under 200,000 clones, about 88% appearing once. The sample taken for sequencing was peripheral blood. These receptors were collected from a man between 60 and 70 years old with acute or convalescent COVID-19.

This sequence joins TRBV18 and TRBJ2-2; TRBD1 matches 7 bases. The CDR3 contains 16 residues. CDR1 is KGHSH and CDR2 is LQKENI in the germline V gene. V was pared by 6 bases and J by 6 bases, with 13 bases of the junction left unmatched. The CDR3 protein is CASSLDAGTVSGELFF. The DNA for the CDR3 is TGTGCCAGCTCCCTCGACGCCGGGACAGTCTCCGGGGAGCTGTTTTTT.

The V call is TRBV9, the J call TRBJ1-1, with 10 bases lining up with TRBD1. The CDR3 is 15 amino acids. Germline V gene sequence: CDR1 SGDLS, CDR2 YYNGEE. V lost 3 bases, J lost 6 bases, and 8 bases stayed unmatched. CDR3 amino acids: CASSARQGAGAEAFF. In nucleotides, the CDR3 is TGTGCCAGCAGCGCCCGACAGGGGGCAGGCGCTGAAGCTTTCTTT.

The chain couples TRBV5-1 to TRBJ2-7, with TRBD1 as a possible D gene (6 bases). Per germline, CDR1 SGHRS and CDR2 YFSETQ. The CDR3 loop spans 13 amino acids. CDR3 nucleotide sequence: TGCGCTAGCCGACAGGAGAGCTCCTACGAGCAGTACGTC. It is translated as CASRQESSYEQYV.

CDR3 sequence: CASSYSDRDNQPQHF. CDR3 DNA: TGTGCCAGCAGTTATTCCGACAGGGACAATCAGCCCCAGCATTTT. This rearrangement joins TRBV6-6 to TRBJ1-5, with 7 bases identical to TRBD1. Germline CDR1 and CDR2: MNHNY and SVGAGI (reference sequence). The ends lost 3 bases at V and 3 bases at J; junction bases unmatched: 5. The CDR3 spans 15 residues.